The text below deals with one T cell receptor (beta chain). Its specificity is not known. The data were taken from a study of T cell responses to AZD1222 COVID-19 vaccine. General study findings and limits: Mostly white British, mostly female donors; authors suggested clonal diversity may be underestimated. Across spike, vaccine-associated CD4 TCRs were found, dominant at 160-218 and 743-854.

Libraries were prepared by immunoSEQ multiplex PCR; TCRdb keeps only in-frame clonotypes and omits some of them. The sample has over 75,000 clones; 90% are singletons. The sequence was collected from an adult in good health. The sequences come from peripheral blood, collected on day 0 of AZD1222 vaccination.

The CDR3 reads CASSTGRLYNEQFF. The CDR3 nucleotides read TGTGCCAGCAGCACAGGGAGGCTATACAATGAGCAGTTCTTC. The rearrangement uses TRBV7-9 and TRBJ2-1; D is possibly TRBD1 or TRBD2 (6 bases each). Germline lookup yields CDR1 SEHNR and CDR2 FQNEAQ (reference sequence). V was pared by 5 bases and J by 4 bases, with 12 bases between. The CDR3 totals 14 residues.